The rows below give T cell receptor beta chains drawn from one sample of a study of T-cell reconstitution after alpha-beta-depleted transplantation in children. TCRdb itself ran the PCR reads through MiXCR, one entry per CDR3 protein. This sample has about half a million distinct CDR3 sequences, with roughly an eighth found just once. The starting material was PBMCs from the stem cell graft donor, obtained from the stem cell graft. These receptors were obtained from a human donor who donated a stem cell graft to a child with combined immunodeficiency. The CDR3 runs from the conserved cysteine through the conserved F or W. Each record gives: clone size, D gene, CDR3 length, V gene, J gene, CDR3 DNA, CDR3 protein. A D gene is named only where the DNA matches it firmly. Clone size is given for some rows only: seen once, a few or many times, or a class if the clone is expanded.

many	-	15	TRBV11-2	TRBJ2-3	TGTGCCAGCAGCTTAGATCCGGGAGCGGGAGATACGCAGTATTTT	CASSLDPGAGDTQYF
many	TRBD2	13	TRBV20-1	TRBJ2-1	TGCAGTGCTAGGGCTAGCGGGAGAGTCGAGCAGTTCTTC	CSARASGRVEQFF
few	TRBD2	16	TRBV12-3/TRBV12-4	TRBJ2-1	TGTGCCAGCAGTTTCGTCTTAGCGGGGTCCTACAATGAGCAGTTCTTC	CASSFVLAGSYNEQFF
-	TRBD2	15	TRBV12-3/TRBV12-4	TRBJ2-5	TGTGCCAGCAGGCAGACTAGCGGGGGCCAAGAGACCCAGTACTTC	CASRQTSGGQETQYF
-	TRBD2	14	TRBV5-1	TRBJ2-1	TGCGCCAGCAGCTTTGAGCGGGAGTCCCATGAGCAGTTCTTC	CASSFERESHEQFF
-	-	16	TRBV4-3	TRBJ1-3	TGCGCCAGCAGCCAAGAGAGCAGGGGTTCTGGAAACACCATATATTTT	CASSQESRGSGNTIYF
-	-	15	TRBV7-3	TRBJ2-2	TGTGCCAGCAGCCCCGGGGCCAGCCCAACCGGGGAGCTGTTTTTT	CASSPGASPTGELFF
many	TRBD2	15	TRBV29-1	TRBJ2-1	TGCAGCGTTGAAGGAGGGAGCGGGAACTACAATGAGCAGTTCTTC	CSVEGGSGNYNEQFF
few	TRBD2	15	TRBV20-1	TRBJ2-5	TGCAGTGCTAGTAAATTAGCGGGAGCCAGGGAGACCCAGTACTTC	CSASKLAGARETQYF
many	TRBD2	16	TRBV12-3/TRBV12-4	TRBJ2-3	TGTGCCAGCAGTCAATCCGGGGGGTCGATAACAGATACGCAGTATTTT	CASSQSGGSITDTQYF
few	-	17	TRBV6-5	TRBJ2-3	TGTGCCAGCAGTTACTCGAAGACACGATCTAGCACAGATACGCAGTATTTT	CASSYSKTRSSTDTQYF
-	TRBD1	16	TRBV30	TRBJ2-5	TGTGCCGGGAGGACAGGGATTATCCCGGGAGTAGAGACCCAGTACTTC	CAGRTGIIPGVETQYF
-	TRBD1	15	TRBV27	TRBJ2-2	TGTGCCAGCAGGCCCGGGACAGGGAGGACCGGGGAGCTGTTTTTT	CASRPGTGRTGELFF
few	TRBD1	13	TRBV12-3/TRBV12-4	TRBJ2-1	TGTGCCAGCAGTAAGGGACAGGGGAATGAGCAGTTCTTC	CASSKGQGNEQFF
-	TRBD2	15	TRBV7-9	TRBJ2-7	TGTGCCAGCAGCTACCCAGGGACTAGAAAGCACGAGCAGTACTTC	CASSYPGTRKHEQYF
-	-	15	TRBV6-1	TRBJ2-7	TGTGCCAGCAGTGAAGTAGGCGACAGCAGATACGAGCAGTACTTC	CASSEVGDSRYEQYF
few	-	12	TRBV7-9	TRBJ2-5	TGTGCCAGCAGCTCCGTGGCGAAGACCCAGTACTTC	CASSSVAKTQYF
many	TRBD2	15	TRBV29-1	TRBJ2-1	TGCAGCGTTGAACGCCCGGGGGGGATCTACAATGAGCAGTTCTTC	CSVERPGGIYNEQFF
few	TRBD1	13	TRBV7-2	TRBJ1-1	TGTGCCAGCAGCTTAAAGGGCCCCAGGGGGGCTTTCTTT	CASSLKGPRGAFF
-	TRBD2	17	TRBV7-2	TRBJ2-5	TGTGCCAGCAGCTTAGAGCTAGCGGGAGGCGGTAGGGAGACCCAGTACTTC	CASSLELAGGGRETQYF
many	TRBD1	17	TRBV12-3/TRBV12-4	TRBJ2-2	TGTGCCAGCAGCCCTTTCTGGGGGACAGCGAACACCGGGGAGCTGTTTTTT	CASSPFWGTANTGELFF
many	-	14	TRBV3-2	TRBJ2-3	TGTGCCAGCAAAACTAGCGGGAGGGCAGATACGCAGTATTTT	CASKTSGRADTQYF
many	TRBD1	12	TRBV20-1	TRBJ2-7	TGCAGTGCCACGGACAGGGGCTACGAGCAGTACTTC	CSATDRGYEQYF
-	TRBD2	13	TRBV2	TRBJ2-5	TGTGCCAGCATGTTGGGACTAGAGGTGACCCAGTACTTC	CASMLGLEVTQYF
many	TRBD2	17	TRBV7-3	TRBJ2-7	TGTGCCAAGACCTACGAGACTAGCGGGAGGAGCTCCTACGAGCAGTACTTC	CAKTYETSGRSSYEQYF
few	-	15	TRBV7-3	TRBJ2-1	TGTGCCAGCAGCTTAAGGCCGGATGGCTACAATGAGCAGTTCTTC	CASSLRPDGYNEQFF
few	-	13	TRBV28	TRBJ1-5	TGTGCCAGCAGTTGGGCGAATAATCAGCCCCAGCATTTT	CASSWANNQPQHF
-	TRBD1	15	TRBV4-3	TRBJ2-1	TGCGCCAGCAGCCAAGGGACAGGGATGGGCAATGAGCAGTTCTTC	CASSQGTGMGNEQFF
-	-	13	TRBV12-3/TRBV12-4	TRBJ2-5	TGTGCCAGCAGTTTAATACAGTCCGAGACCCAGTACTTC	CASSLIQSETQYF
few	-	13	TRBV20-1	TRBJ2-1	TGCAGTGCTATACGGACGGGCTACAATGAGCAGTTCTTC	CSAIRTGYNEQFF
few	-	14	TRBV12-3/TRBV12-4	TRBJ2-7	TGTGCCAGCAGTTCTGGAGATAGGTCCTACGAGCAGTACTTC	CASSSGDRSYEQYF
many	TRBD1	15	TRBV28	TRBJ1-6	TGTGCCAGCAGTTTCGGGACAGGGGCTAATTCACCCCTCCACTTT	CASSFGTGANSPLHF
-	TRBD2	15	TRBV20-1	TRBJ2-1	TGCAGTGCTTCGCCGAGCGGGAGCGAGTACAATGAGCAGTTCTTC	CSASPSGSEYNEQFF
-	-	17	TRBV18	TRBJ2-5	TGTGCCAGCTCACCACCAAGGGTTGGGGTGTACCAAGAGACCCAGTACTTC	CASSPPRVGVYQETQYF
-	-	16	TRBV3-1	TRBJ1-2	TGTGCCAGCAGCCAAGAAGCCGGGTCCCAGCGTGGAGGCTACACCTTC	CASSQEAGSQRGGYTF
many	-	14	TRBV12-3/TRBV12-4	TRBJ2-1	TGTGCCAGCACAAGTCGTTCCTACTACAATGAGCAGTTCTTC	CASTSRSYYNEQFF